Sequencing of this T cell receptor (beta chain) was carried out in a study of blood T cell repertoires in COVID-19. About the study: Samples taken during acute and convalescent COVID-19 were collected in the United States, Italy and Spain. PBMCs, B-cell-depleted T cells, or T cells were the source of the cDNA or gDNA that made up the material.

Germline V CDR1 and CDR2: MNHEY, SVGAGI. The CDR3 totals 14 residues. V lost 7 bases to trimming and J lost 5 bases; unmatched junction nucleotides: 6. The authors' processing: Using reference gene primer amplification, nucleated cell counts were estimated. Repertoires were generated with immunoSEQ multiplex PCR, while TCRdb's copy carries only in-frame clones and drops some. Clonal size and the V and J genes are those of that table, whereas D and trimming came from the DNA. Here the sample spans roughly 230,000 clones, about 86% being singletons. This chain links TRBV6-5 with TRBJ2-2; 8 nucleotides match TRBD1. The TCR sequence derives from a man aged 40-49 years with active or convalescent COVID-19. The sequencing input was peripheral blood. The CDR3 here is CASKWDRLTGELFF. In DNA, the CDR3 is TGTGCCAGCAAATGGGACAGGCTTACCGGGGAGCTGTTTTTT.